Shown below are 25 T cell receptor beta chains from a single sample sequenced in a study of molecular identifiers for immune sequencing clone quantification. One entry per CDR3 protein results from TCRdb running MiXCR on the PCR reads. This sample has around 70,000 distinct CDR3 sequences, with roughly 20% found just once. The sequenced material came from naive CD8+ T cells from blood, with Jurkat cell RNA spiked in. Documented subset: FACS-sorted CD8+CD4-CCR7+CD45RA+ naive T cells. These receptors originate from a human donor in good health. Some libraries in this study had Jurkat cell RNA spiked in.

This clonotype appeared a single time. A single base separates this from a much larger clone, so it may be a read error. Since the CDR3 does not end with the conserved phenylalanine or tryptophan, this likely comes from a read error. The chain uses TRBV10-3 and TRBJ2-1; TRBD1 agrees at 7 bases. The CDR3 totals 13 residues. The trim removed 6 bases at V and 6 bases at J, leaving 5 bases unmatched. Per germline, CDR1 ENHRY and CDR2 SYGVKD. In DNA form, the CDR3 reads TGTGCCATCAGGCCGGGACAGATCAATGAGCAGTTCTCC. It specifies CAIRPGQINEQFS.

This clonotype is medium-sized within its sample. The chain combines TRBV27 with TRBJ2-3; 9 nucleotides match TRBD1. This CDR3 region has 14 residues. Trimming took 4 bases from V and 3 from J; bases not matched to a gene: 2. CDR1 is MNHEY and CDR2 is SMNVEV in the germline V gene (reference sequence). This CDR3 is CASSWDRATDTQYF. In nucleotides, the CDR3 is TGTGCCAGCAGTTGGGACAGGGCGACAGATACGCAGTATTTT.

This clonotype was observed many times. This chain uses TRBV5-1 with TRBJ2-5; 7 nucleotides align to TRBD1. The germline V gene has CDR1 SGHRS and CDR2 YFSETQ. J was trimmed by 4 bases and V by 4 bases; bases with no gene match: 13. The CDR3 spans 16 residues. This CDR3 reads CASSTQTGFVIETQYF. The CDR3 bases are TGCGCCAGCAGCACCCAGACAGGGTTCGTCATAGAGACCCAGTACTTC.

This rearrangement joins TRBV27 to TRBJ2-7; D is perhaps TRBD1 (6 bases). The CDR3 contains 15 residues. The germline CDR1 and CDR2 sequences are MNHEY and SMNVEV (reference sequence). Deletions cut 3 bases from V and 5 bases from J, with 17 bases between. In DNA form, the CDR3 reads TGTGCCAGCAGTTTCACAGGGATTGGGTTCGACGAGCAGTACTTC. Its translation is CASSFTGIGFDEQYF.

The chain employs TRBV27 and TRBJ1-3; D is perhaps TRBD1 (5 bases). Trimming took off 2 bases at V and 8 bases at J, with 13 bases between the two ends. The CDR3 extends over 14 amino acids. Germline V gene lookup returns CDR1 MNHEY and CDR2 SMNVEV (reference sequence). CDR3 DNA sequence: TGTGCCAGCAGTTTAATGGGGGGGTCGGACACCATATATTTT. Its translation: CASSLMGGSDTIYF.

This clonotype was counted at least ten times. The V and J genes are TRBV14 and TRBJ2-7; D gene uncertain. Trimming took off 4 bases at V and 3 bases at J, with 16 bases between the two ends. The CDR3 runs 15 residues. Germline assignment: CDR1 SGHDN and CDR2 FVKESK. CDR3 coding DNA: TGTGCCAGCAGCCTGGGTGGCGGACCGTACTACGAGCAGTACTTC. Translated, it gives CASSLGGGPYYEQYF.

In its sample, this clonotype was seen many times. The genes are TRBV20-1 and TRBJ1-1, with D unresolved. Germline lookup yields CDR1 DFQATT and CDR2 SNEGSKA (reference sequence). Deletions cut 5 bases from V and 6 bases from J, with 16 bases between. The CDR3 has 13 residues. CDR3 protein: CSAVRSQIPEAFF. CDR3 coding DNA: TGCAGTGCTGTGAGATCCCAGATCCCTGAAGCTTTCTTT.

In regard to this clonotype: A much larger clone differs from this one at a single base, so this may be a read error. This rearrangement joins TRBV2 to TRBJ1-2; D might be TRBD1 (5 bases). Germline V CDR1 and CDR2: SNHLY, FYNNEI. The CDR3 spans 14 residues. Trimming took off 8 bases at V and 5 bases at J, with 18 bases between the two ends. CDR3 amino acids: CASRTPGRDYGYTF. The CDR3 bases are TGTGCCAGCCGAACCCCGGGACGGGATTATGGCTACACCTTC.

On this clonotype: Possible read error: a much larger clone is one base away. The gene calls are TRBV5-3 and TRBJ2-1; TRBD2 matches 9 bases. TRBV5-3 has ORF status, its function being uncertain. There are 15 residues in the CDR3. V trimming: 10 bases; J trimming: 6 bases; junction bases outside the gene matches: 14. The CDR3: CAGSLDTSGSNEQFF. The CDR3 coding sequence is TGTGCCGGCAGCTTGGATACTAGCGGGTCCAATGAGCAGTTCTTC.

To note about this clonotype: A much larger clone lies one base from this, so it may be a read error. This chain links TRBV7-9 with TRBJ1-1, with D possibly TRBD1 on 6 matching bases. CDR3 length: 12 residues. Trimming cost V 4 bases and J 9 bases, with 12 bases left between them. Germline CDR1 and CDR2: SEHNR and FQNEAQ (reference sequence). The CDR3 DNA follows: TGTGCCAGCAGCTGCGACAGGTCCAAAGCTTTCTTT. As protein: CASSCDRSKAFF.

The chain combines TRBV27 with TRBJ2-3; D possibly corresponds to TRBD1 (6 bases). The V end lost 6 bases, the J end lost 0 bases, and 19 bases lay between the germline ends. The CDR3 has 17 residues. Germline-derived CDR1 and CDR2 are MNHEY and SMNVEV (reference sequence). CDR3 in DNA: TGTGCCAGCAGCCTCAACCGGGTCCAGGGGAGCACAGATACGCAGTATTTT. Translated: CASSLNRVQGSTDTQYF.

This clonotype has at least ten counts. The chain couples TRBV11-2 to TRBJ2-7, with 8 bases that match TRBD2. The CDR3 is made up of 15 amino acids. J gave up 5 bases and V 5 bases, and 11 bases lay outside the gene matches. Germline V gene sequence: CDR1 SGHAT, CDR2 FQNNGV. The CDR3 loop reads CASSPAGLAWDEQYF. CDR3 nucleotides: TGTGCCAGCAGCCCCGCAGGACTAGCCTGGGACGAGCAGTACTTC.

This clonotype was counted ten times or more. The genes are TRBV29-1 and TRBJ1-2, with D possibly TRBD1 on 6 matching bases. The CDR3 runs 14 residues. Germline V lookup: CDR1 SQVTM, CDR2 ANQGSEA. V lost 0 bases, J lost 4 bases, and 12 bases lay in between. CDR3 sequence: CSVEDWGAGYGYTF. The CDR3 DNA follows: TGCAGCGTTGAAGATTGGGGGGCTGGCTATGGCTACACCTTC.

As concerns this clonotype: A much more abundant neighbour one base away suggests this may be a read error. This chain connects TRBV7-6 to TRBJ2-3, with no clear D. There are 15 residues in the CDR3. V shed 5 bases and J shed 5 bases, with 17 bases lying between them. CDR1 is SGHVS, CDR2 FNYEAQ, per germline. The CDR3 region has the DNA TGTGCCAGCAGCAATTTGGGCAGTTCGGGAGATACGCAGTATTTT. Residues: CASSNLGSSGDTQYF.

The genes are TRBV15 and TRBJ2-1; tentative D call: TRBD2 (6 bases). V gave up 5 bases and J gave up 5 bases, with 16 bases separating them. The CDR3 runs to 15 residues. Germline V CDR1 and CDR2: LNHNV, YYDKDF (reference sequence). The DNA for the CDR3 is TGTGCCACCAGCCTGGGGGGTAGTACCCACAATGAGCAGTTCTTC. This codes for CATSLGGSTHNEQFF.

V is TRBV4-3 and J is TRBJ2-7; D is undetermined. From germline, CDR1 is LGHNA and CDR2 YSLEER. The CDR3 has 14 amino acids. V lost 1 base, J lost 0 bases, and 7 bases lay in between. Here the CDR3 reads CASSQGAYSYEQYF. CDR3 in DNA: TGCGCCAGCAGCCAAGGGGCTTACTCCTACGAGCAGTACTTC.

The chain links TRBV20-1 to TRBJ1-5; TRBD1 is a possible D gene (5 bases). CDR1 is DFQATT, CDR2 SNEGSKA, per germline (reference sequence). The CDR3 sequence is 13 residues long. The germline V and J ends were trimmed by 5 bases and 3 bases, with 11 bases remaining between them. The CDR3 loop is CSAYDRLNQPQHF. CDR3 in DNA: TGCAGTGCTTATGACAGACTCAATCAGCCCCAGCATTTT.

This sequence joins TRBV5-1 and TRBJ2-1; 12 positions match TRBD1. Trimming cost V 4 bases and J 0 bases; bases outside gene matches: 8. CDR1 is SGHRS and CDR2 is YFSETQ in the germline V gene. This CDR3 is built from 18 residues. The CDR3 loop reads CASSGGQGALVSYNEQFF. DNA of the CDR3: TGCGCCAGCAGCGGGGGACAGGGGGCTTTAGTCTCCTACAATGAGCAGTTCTTC.

In its sample, this clonotype was seen many times. V is TRBV13 and J is TRBJ2-3; TRBD1 matches 8 bases. Germline CDR1 reads PRHDT; CDR2 reads FYEKMQ (reference sequence). J lost 3 bases, V lost 4 bases, and 9 bases had no gene match. The CDR3 covers 16 residues. CDR3: CASSSDRDRFTDTQYF. In DNA, the CDR3 is TGTGCCAGCAGCTCCGACCGGGACAGGTTTACAGATACGCAGTATTTT.

The V gene is TRBV15, the J gene TRBJ2-1, with 7 bases identical to TRBD2. Germline V gene lookup returns CDR1 LNHNV and CDR2 YYDKDF (reference sequence). The CDR3 runs 14 residues. Losses at the gene ends were 0 bases for V and 6 bases for J; bases not matched to a gene: 2. The CDR3 region is CATSRDGGSNEQFF. The CDR3 DNA is TGTGCCACCAGCAGAGATGGCGGGAGCAATGAGCAGTTCTTC. Full variable domain (rest looked up from reference TRBV15 and TRBJ2-1): DAMVIQNPRYQVTQFGKPVTLSCSQTLNHNVMYWYQQKSSQAPKLLFHYYDKDFNNEADTPDNFQSRRPNTSFCFLDIRSPGLGDTAMYLCATSRDGGSNEQFFGPGTRLTVL.

This clonotype has only a few counts. The chain couples TRBV29-1 to TRBJ2-7, with TRBD2 as a possible D gene (7 bases). The germline V and J ends were trimmed by 6 bases and 3 bases, with 15 bases remaining between them. CDR3 length: 13 amino acids. CDR1 and CDR2 from the germline V gene are SQVTM and ANQGSEA. The DNA for the CDR3 is TGCAGCGTAAACTCAGGGGAGGGCTACGAGCAGTACTTC. Translating it yields CSVNSGEGYEQYF.

This clonotype showed up many times. This chain uses TRBV20-1 with TRBJ2-7; 10 bases agree with TRBD1. This CDR3 is 14 amino acids long. Germline V gene sequence: CDR1 DFQATT, CDR2 SNEGSKA (reference sequence). The ends lost 3 bases at V and 3 bases at J; junction bases unmatched: 5. CDR3 DNA: TGCAGTGCTAGTTGGGGGGACAGGGGCTACGAGCAGTACTTC. This translates into CSASWGDRGYEQYF.

V usage is TRBV13 and J usage is TRBJ1-1; a possible D gene is TRBD1 (5 bases). Germline CDR1 and CDR2: PRHDT and FYEKMQ (reference sequence). V dropped 0 bases and J dropped 7 bases, with 12 bases sitting between them. The CDR3 spans 14 residues. The CDR3 here is CASSLGSGGGEAFF. The CDR3 DNA sequence: TGTGCCAGCAGCTTAGGCTCAGGCGGGGGTGAAGCTTTCTTT.

In this sample, this clonotype turned up a few times. The chain combines TRBV20-1 with TRBJ2-1; D may correspond to TRBD1 or TRBD2 (5 bases each). The germline V gene encodes CDR1 DFQATT and CDR2 SNEGSKA (reference sequence). This CDR3 has 16 residues. The V and J ends lost 3 bases and 8 bases respectively, with 23 bases between them. The CDR3 nucleotides read TGCAGTGCTAGGAACCCCCCGGGACCAACTTCTGATGAGCAGTTCTTC. It translates to CSARNPPGPTSDEQFF.

This clonotype showed up many times. The chain joins TRBV15 to TRBJ2-7; 9 nucleotides align to TRBD1. This CDR3 comprises 15 residues. Germline V gene data show CDR1 as LNHNV and CDR2 as YYDKDF (reference sequence). The J segment lost 2 bases and the V segment lost 3 bases, leaving 5 bases of the junction unmatched. The CDR3 sequence is CATSSRTGVAYEQYF. In DNA, the CDR3 is TGTGCCACCAGCAGTCGGACAGGGGTAGCCTACGAGCAGTACTTC.